This TCR beta chain appears in the sequencing data of a study of blood T cell repertoires in COVID-19. Overall study: Sites across the United States, Italy and Spain contributed samples from acute and convalescent COVID-19. The cDNA or gDNA used as material had been derived from T cells, B-cell-depleted T cells, or PBMCs.

Authors' methods: Amplification from reference gene primers served as the basis for estimated nucleated cell counts. Here immunoSEQ multiplex PCR was the method, and the copy in TCRdb shows in-frame clones only, minus some. V, J and clone size are taken as reported in that table, and D and trimming were inferred from the DNA itself. The sample lists under 70,000 clones, 91% occurring once. Turning to this clone: A junction end diverges from the germline sequence, so it may reflect a read error.

The length of the CDR3 is 14 residues. Germline V gene lookup returns CDR1 SGDLS and CDR2 YYNGEE. The chain is built from TRBV9 and TRBJ1-2; tentative D call: TRBD1 (5 bases). Specimen: peripheral blood. The sequence came from a woman aged 55-70 years with active or convalescent COVID-19. DNA of the CDR3: TGTGCCAGTAGCGAGGGAGGGGAGGACTATGGCTACACCTTC. It is translated as CASSEGGEDYGYTF.